This T cell receptor beta chain emerged from a study of blood T cell repertoires in COVID-19. This clone was seen once. One Seattle source followed patients from active infection through their disease course. The V and J ends lost 3 bases and 7 bases respectively, with 10 bases between them. The CDR3 runs to 13 residues. Profiled with immunoSEQ multiplex PCR; TCRdb holds only in-frame clones, not every one. The top ten clones hold around 0.92% of a sample with roughly 500,000 clones, 89% of them seen once. This TCR was recovered from a young man with COVID-19, enrolled during active disease. The sequencing sample was made of peripheral blood. The genes are TRBV12-3 or TRBV12-4 and TRBJ1-5; TRBD1 might be the D (5 bases). CDR3 protein: CASSFGGGQPQHF. The CDR3 coding sequence is TGTGCCAGCAGTTTCGGGGGAGGGCAGCCCCAGCATTTT.